The next 5 T cell receptor beta chains were all read from a single sample in a study of CD8+ T cells in alopecia areata. RNA was isolated and reverse transcribed to cDNA, the sequencing template. Assay: immunoSEQ multiplex PCR; the TCRdb copy retains only in-frame clones and omits some. The table has 150,000 to 200,000 clones, around 64% seen once. Treatment of the sample: oral pan-JAK inhibitor, 5-10 mg twice daily. The sequencing used CD4+ T cells sorted from blood, collected between weeks 47 and 50, from a patient treated with tofacitinib. The source of these receptors is a human donor with alopecia areata.

The chain links TRBV10-3 to TRBJ2-4; 9 nucleotides match TRBD2. J was trimmed by 2 bases and V by 3 bases; bases with no gene match: 5. CDR1 ENHRY and CDR2 SYGVKD come from the germline V gene. The CDR3 is 16 amino acids. This CDR3 is CAISDPAGGSKNIQYF. The CDR3 nucleotides read TGTGCCATCAGTGACCCTGCGGGGGGGTCCAAAAACATTCAGTACTTC.

The chain couples TRBV9 to TRBJ2-4, with D perhaps TRBD2 (6 bases). The germline V and J ends were trimmed by 6 bases and 1 base, with 20 bases remaining between them. The CDR3 has 17 amino acids. The germline V gene encodes CDR1 SGDLS and CDR2 YYNGEE. The chain's CDR3 is CASTLITRGLAKNIQYF. DNA for the CDR3: TGTGCCAGCACCCTTATAACCCGGGGGTTGGCCAAAAACATTCAGTACTTC.

The chain employs TRBV5-5 and TRBJ2-1, with D perhaps assigned TRBD1 or TRBD2 (5 bases each). Germline CDR1 SGHKS, CDR2 YYEKEE (reference sequence). This CDR3 spans 14 amino acids. Trimming cost V 5 bases and J 14 bases, with 23 bases left between them. In DNA, the CDR3 is TGTGCCAGCAGAGGTCCGGGACCTTCGGCCAATGAGTTCTTC. It specifies CASRGPGPSANEFF.

For this clone: In the same sample, other DNA sequences code for this CDR3. The chain combines TRBV29-1 with TRBJ2-7; possibly TRBD2 for D (6 bases). Germline assignment: CDR1 SQVTM and CDR2 ANQGSEA. Trimming took 6 bases from V and 3 from J, leaving 9 bases between them. The CDR3 sequence is 11 residues long. Here the CDR3 reads CSVVSGYEQYF. The CDR3 DNA reads TGCAGCGTAGTTAGCGGCTACGAGCAGTACTTC.

This chain uses TRBV7-9 with TRBJ2-3; 9 bases are shared with TRBD2. Germline trimming cut 7 bases from V and 5 bases from J; bases unmatched to any gene: 13. Germline CDR1 is SEHNR and CDR2 is FQNEAQ (reference sequence). CDR3 length: 16 amino acids. The CDR3: CASNTLASGEVDTQYF. Written as DNA, the CDR3 is TGTGCCAGCAACACCCTGGCTAGCGGGGAGGTAGATACGCAGTATTTT.